The 8 T cell receptor beta chains reported below all come from one sample, sequenced in a study of blood T cells in healthy people across ages. PCR was performed a second time for about 7 to 11 cycles using a sample-barcoded 5' primer and a J-beta primer mix. TCRdb independently ran MiXCR on the 5' RACE reads; one entry per CDR3 protein. The data hold around 990,000 distinct CDR3 sequences, with under 30% observed a single time. This sample also belongs to another study, concerning T cells of mothers and their children.

The sequencing input was blood. Receptors originate from a girl aged 2 to 9 in good health.

The chain joins TRBV7-9 to TRBJ1-4; tentatively, D is TRBD1 (5 bases). V lost 5 bases to trimming and J lost 10 bases, with 20 bases between them. The CDR3 extends over 15 amino acids. Per germline, CDR1 SEHNR and CDR2 FQNEAQ (reference sequence). The CDR3 DNA follows: TGTGCCAGCAGCCCGGGGGGTCGAAAAGATGGAAAACTGTTTTTT. Its translation is CASSPGGRKDGKLFF.

The chain carries TRBV3-1 and TRBJ2-1; 7 nucleotides agree with TRBD1. V trimming: 0 bases; J trimming: 5 bases; junction bases outside the gene matches: 7. The CDR3 is made up of 16 amino acids. Germline CDR1 LGHDT, CDR2 YNNKEL (reference sequence). The CDR3 coding sequence is TGTGCCAGCAGCCAAGATTTGACAGGGCCAGACAATGAGCAGTTCTTC. Translation gives CASSQDLTGPDNEQFF.

This clonotype was detected only a few times. J is TRBJ1-5 and V is TRBV12-3 or TRBV12-4; D unresolved. V dropped 2 bases and J dropped 4 bases, with 9 bases sitting between them. The CDR3 has 14 amino acids. CDR3 sequence (DNA): TGTGCCAGCAGTTTAAGGCTCCTGAATCAGCCCCAGCATTTT. Protein: CASSLRLLNQPQHF.

In its sample, this clonotype was seen a few times. The chain has TRBV28 and TRBJ2-2; possible D gene TRBD1, 6 bases. The CDR3 spans 15 residues. CDR1 is MDHEN, CDR2 SYDVKM, per germline. The ends were cut back, 7 bases at V and 4 bases at J, with 16 bases in the middle. In DNA, the CDR3 is TGTGCCAGCACCTCGCTTAGGGGGTCCACCGGGGAGCTGTTTTTT. As protein: CASTSLRGSTGELFF.

The J gene is TRBJ2-7, the V gene TRBV20-1; D may be TRBD2 (5 bases). The CDR3 has 13 residues. Germline-derived CDR1 and CDR2 are DFQATT and SNEGSKA (reference sequence). V lost 6 bases, J lost 5 bases, and 17 bases lay in between. CDR3 loop: CSATPQERDEQYF. CDR3 DNA: TGCAGTGCCACACCCCAGGAGAGGGACGAGCAGTACTTC.

This clonotype was observed a few times. The chain is built from TRBV19 and TRBJ2-7; 10 bases match TRBD1. V gave up 6 bases and J gave up 3 bases; unmatched junction bases: 8. The CDR3 covers 15 residues. CDR1 and CDR2 (germline): LNHDA, SQIVND (reference sequence). The CDR3 region is CASSSSGTGDYEQYF. The CDR3 bases are TGTGCCAGTAGCTCATCCGGGACAGGGGACTACGAGCAGTACTTC.

J is TRBJ1-1 and V is TRBV5-1, with TRBD1 matching over 8 bases. The CDR3 has 14 amino acids. With 2 bases clipped from V and 4 bases from J, the junction kept 4 bases outside the gene matches. Per germline, CDR1 SGHRS and CDR2 YFSETQ. DNA for the CDR3: TGCGCCAGCAGCTTCGAGGGGACAGGCACTGAAGCTTTCTTT. Translated, it gives CASSFEGTGTEAFF.

The chain couples TRBV6-5 to TRBJ2-1; 8 bases agree with TRBD2. Germline lookup yields CDR1 MNHEY and CDR2 SVGAGI. Losses at the gene ends were 3 bases for V and 4 bases for J; bases not matched to a gene: 8. The CDR3 runs to 16 residues. CDR3 sequence (DNA): TGTGCCAGCAGTTATTCCGGGACTAGACGATACAATGAGCAGTTCTTC. This translates into CASSYSGTRRYNEQFF.